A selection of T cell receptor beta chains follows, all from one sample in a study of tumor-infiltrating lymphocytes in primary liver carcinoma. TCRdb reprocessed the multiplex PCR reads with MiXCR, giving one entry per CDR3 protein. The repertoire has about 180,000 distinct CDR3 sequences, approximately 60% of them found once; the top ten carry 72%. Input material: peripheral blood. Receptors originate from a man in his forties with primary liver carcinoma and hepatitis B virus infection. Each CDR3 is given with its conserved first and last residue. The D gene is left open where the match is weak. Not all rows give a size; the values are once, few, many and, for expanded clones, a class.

CDR3: CASSPRGVDNEQFF; DNA: TGTGCCAGCAGCCCGCGTGGGGTTGACAATGAGCAGTTTTTC; size: few; J: TRBJ2-1; V: TRBV5-4; D: .
CDR3: CASSQDRKGALYGYTF; DNA: TGCGCCAGCAGCCAAGACAGGAAGGGGGCCCTCTATGGCTACACCTTC; size: once; J: TRBJ1-2; V: TRBV4-1; D: TRBD1
CDR3: CASCLLMVGINNQPQHF; DNA: TGTGCCAGCTGCCTACTGATGGTCGGGATAAACAATCAGCCCCAGCATTTT; size: few; J: TRBJ1-5; V: TRBV12-3/TRBV12-4; D: .
CDR3: CAISARGDTEAFF; DNA: TGTGCCATCAGCGCCAGGGGCGACACTGAAGCTTTCTTT; size: many; J: TRBJ1-1; V: TRBV10-3; D: .
CDR3: CASSPRRTSGGYNEQFF; DNA: TGTGCCAGCAGCCCCCGACGGACTAGCGGGGGATACAATGAGCAGTTCTTC; size: .; J: TRBJ2-1; V: TRBV7-9; D: TRBD2
CDR3: CASSDAGGGNQPQHF; DNA: TGTGCCAGCAGCGACGCAGGGGGGGGCAATCAGCCCCAGCATTTT; size: .; J: TRBJ1-5; V: TRBV12-3/TRBV12-4; D: TRBD1
CDR3: CSVGGGSFAGELFF; DNA: TGCAGCGTTGGGGGCGGGAGCTTTGCCGGGGAGCTGTTTTTT; size: many; J: TRBJ2-2; V: TRBV29-1; D: TRBD2
CDR3: CASSLGVLTYEQYF; DNA: TGTGCCAGCAGTTTGGGGGTCCTAACCTACGAGCAGTACTTC; size: few; J: TRBJ2-7; V: TRBV12-3/TRBV12-4; D: .
CDR3: CASSLVTSGGDTQYF; DNA: TGTGCCAGCAGCTTGGTTACTAGCGGCGGGGATACGCAGTATTTT; size: .; J: TRBJ2-3; V: TRBV5-5; D: TRBD2
CDR3: CASSDGWDTQYF; DNA: TGTGCCAGCAGTGACGGCTGGGATACGCAGTATTTT; size: few; J: TRBJ2-3; V: TRBV6-1; D: .
CDR3: CASSEGQNEKLFF; DNA: TGCGCCAGCAGTGAGGGACAGAATGAAAAACTGTTTTTT; size: .; J: TRBJ1-4; V: TRBV10-1; D: .
CDR3: CGSQTSDYNEQFF; DNA: TGTGGCAGCCAGACTAGCGACTACAATGAGCAGTTCTTC; size: .; J: TRBJ2-1; V: TRBV12-3/TRBV12-4; D: TRBD2
CDR3: CSVDDTGELFF; DNA: TGCAGCGTTGATGACACCGGGGAGCTGTTTTTT; size: .; J: TRBJ2-2; V: TRBV29-1; D: .
CDR3: CASSPSGASADTQYF; DNA: TGTGCCAGCAGTCCTAGCGGGGCCAGCGCAGATACGCAGTATTTT; size: .; J: TRBJ2-3; V: TRBV28; D: TRBD2
CDR3: CASSKWDKGDTQYF; DNA: TGTGCCAGCAGCAAGTGGGACAAGGGAGATACGCAGTATTTT; size: few; J: TRBJ2-3; V: TRBV6-5; D: .
CDR3: CASIPSGSPGELFF; DNA: TGTGCCAGCATTCCTAGCGGGAGTCCCGGGGAGCTGTTTTTT; size: .; J: TRBJ2-2; V: TRBV6-2/TRBV6-3; D: TRBD2